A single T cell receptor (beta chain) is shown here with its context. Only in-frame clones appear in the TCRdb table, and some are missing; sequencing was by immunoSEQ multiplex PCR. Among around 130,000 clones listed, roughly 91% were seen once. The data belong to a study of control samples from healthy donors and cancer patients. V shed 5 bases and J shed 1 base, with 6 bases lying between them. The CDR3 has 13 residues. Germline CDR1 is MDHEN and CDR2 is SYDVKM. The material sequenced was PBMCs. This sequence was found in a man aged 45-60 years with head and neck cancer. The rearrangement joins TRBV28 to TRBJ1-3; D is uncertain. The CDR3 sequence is CASSTQSGNTIYF. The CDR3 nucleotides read TGTGCCAGCAGTACCCAGTCTGGAAACACCATATATTTT.